This T cell receptor (beta chain) appears in the sequencing data of a study of Ad26.COV2.S vaccination and SARS-CoV-2 variants. Study-level information: Ad26.COV2.S given intramuscularly, once or twice 56 days apart. Study-wide points: Estimates derived from TCR breadth and depth analyses may have underestimated total T cell responses. Vaccine recipients had higher spike-specific TCR breadth than placebo recipients.

About this clone itself: Its antigen is unidentified.

This CDR3 spans 18 amino acids. Germline lookup yields CDR1 MGHRA and CDR2 YSYEKL. Between the trimmed V and J ends, which lost 1 base and 0 bases, there was a span of 15 bases. The sample's treatment: over 15 received Ad26.COV2.S at low or high dose, single or two shots; a few received placebo; per-sample allocation not given. Specimens were obtained on day 63 following the first vaccine or placebo injection. TCRdb keeps only in-frame clones here, not all; method: immunoSEQ multiplex PCR. The sample records about 420,000 clones, 88% being singletons. This specimen consisted of peripheral blood, obtained in a trial of Ad26.COV2.S vaccine versus placebo. This sequence was found in a person aged 18-60 years who received the Ad26.COV2.S COVID-19 vaccine or a placebo. V is TRBV4-1 and J is TRBJ1-4; D unclear. The CDR3 DNA is TGCGCCAGCAGCCAAGGGCCCCGCCGAGTTGCAACTAATGAAAAACTGTTTTTT. Translation gives CASSQGPRRVATNEKLFF.